The TCR beta chain described here comes from a study of cytomegalovirus exposure and HLA in healthy donors. In germline, CDR1 is SGHRS, CDR2 YFSETQ. Trimming cost V 4 bases and J 2 bases; bases outside gene matches: 6. The CDR3 is 14 amino acids. While the first cohort had 600 to 800 subjects, the donors belonged to the separate validation cohort of fewer than 150 subjects. Sequencing used immunoSEQ multiplex PCR; TCRdb keeps in-frame clones, though not all of them. The data show approximately 300,000 clones, roughly 85% seen once. Material for sequencing was PBMCs. The source is a woman aged 18-29 years in good health and CMV-seronegative. The V gene is TRBV5-1, the J gene TRBJ2-7, with TRBD1 matching 7 bases. The CDR3 loop reads CASSRDRITYEQYF. The CDR3 nucleotides are TGCGCCAGCAGCCGGGACAGAATCACCTACGAGCAGTACTTC.